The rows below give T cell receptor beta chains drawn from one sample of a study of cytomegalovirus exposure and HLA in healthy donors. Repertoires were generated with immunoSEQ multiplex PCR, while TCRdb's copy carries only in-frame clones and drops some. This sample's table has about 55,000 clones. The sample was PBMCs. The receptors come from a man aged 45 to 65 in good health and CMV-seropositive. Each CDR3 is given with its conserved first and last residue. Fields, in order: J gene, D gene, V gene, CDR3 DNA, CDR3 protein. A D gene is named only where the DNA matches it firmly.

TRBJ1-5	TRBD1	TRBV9	TGTGCCAGCAGCGGACAGACAGGGGGTGGGCCCCAGCATTTT	CASSGQTGGGPQHF
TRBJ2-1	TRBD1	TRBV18	TGTGCCAGCTCACCTCGGACAGGGAACAATGAGCAGTTCTTC	CASSPRTGNNEQFF
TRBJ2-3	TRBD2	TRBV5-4	TGTGCCAGCAGCCCAGGGAGTAGCGGGGACACAGATACGCAGTATTTT	CASSPGSSGDTDTQYF
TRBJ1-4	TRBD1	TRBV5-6	TGTGCCAGCAGCTGGGGGACAGGGGCTGAAAAACTGTTTTTT	CASSWGTGAEKLFF
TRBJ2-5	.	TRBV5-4	TGTGCCAGCAGCTTGGCCAGTGAAGAGACCCAGTACTTC	CASSLASEETQYF
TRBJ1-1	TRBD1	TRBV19	TGTGCCAGTAGCTACGGACAGGGAATAACTGAAGCTTTCTTT	CASSYGQGITEAFF
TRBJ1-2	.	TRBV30	TGTGCCTGGAGCCAACCCCCCGCGAGGGCGAGCACCTTC	CAWSQPPARASTF
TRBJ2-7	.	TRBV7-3	TGTGCCAGCAGCTTAAGAGCGGGCCCGTCCTACGAGCAGTACTTC	CASSLRAGPSYEQYF
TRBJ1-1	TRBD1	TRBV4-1	TGCGCCAGCAGCCAAGATGCCACCGGACAGGGGGCCCCTGAAGCTTTCTTT	CASSQDATGQGAPEAFF
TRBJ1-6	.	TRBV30	TGTGCCTGGAATATCGGGGTTGGTAATTCACCCCTCCACTTT	CAWNIGVGNSPLHF
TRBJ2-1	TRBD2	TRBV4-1	TGCGCCAGCAGCCAAGATGGAGCGGGAGGGAATGAGCAGTTCTTC	CASSQDGAGGNEQFF
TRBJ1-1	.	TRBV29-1	TGCAGCGTTGTCGATCGGGGAAGAGACACTGAAGCTTTCTTT	CSVVDRGRDTEAFF
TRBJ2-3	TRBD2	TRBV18	TGTGCCAGCTCACCGGGAGCGGGAAACACAGATACGCAGTATTTT	CASSPGAGNTDTQYF
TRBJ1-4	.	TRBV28	TGTGCCAGCAGTCCCACAGGGATCACAACTAATGAAAAACTGTTTTTT	CASSPTGITTNEKLFF
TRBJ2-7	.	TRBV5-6	TGTGCCAGCAGCTTCCCTACAGTTTCCTACGAGCAGTACTTC	CASSFPTVSYEQYF
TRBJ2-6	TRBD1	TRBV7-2	TGTGCCAGCAGCTTATGGGGACAGTCGTACTCTGGGGCCAACGTCCTGACTTTC	CASSLWGQSYSGANVLTF
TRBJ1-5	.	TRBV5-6	TGTGCCAGCAGCCCCGACGGGGATTATAGCAATCAGCCCCAGCATTTT	CASSPDGDYSNQPQHF
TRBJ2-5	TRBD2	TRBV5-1	TGCGCCAGCAGCCTCACTTCGGGGGGGCCGGGGACCCAGTACTTC	CASSLTSGGPGTQYF
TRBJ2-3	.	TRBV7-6	TGTGCCAGCAGCTTAGTGGGACCTCGGGGGACAGATACGCAGTATTTT	CASSLVGPRGTDTQYF
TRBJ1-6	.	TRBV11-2	TGTGCCAGCAGCTTGGAGCCCTCCCCGGGATCACCCCTCCACTTT	CASSLEPSPGSPLHF
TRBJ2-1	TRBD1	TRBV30	TGTGCCTGGAGTGTGACAGGGGGAAGGAATGAGCAGTTCTTC	CAWSVTGGRNEQFF
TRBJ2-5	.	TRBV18	TGTGCCAGCTCCCTCTCCTCGACATTACAAGAGACCCAGTACTTC	CASSLSSTLQETQYF
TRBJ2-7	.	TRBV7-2	TGTGCCAGCAGCAACAGGGTCTACGAGCAGTACTTC	CASSNRVYEQYF
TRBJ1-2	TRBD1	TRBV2	TGTGCCAGCAGAGATACCCCTGACAGGGCTCGGGGCTACACCTTC	CASRDTPDRARGYTF
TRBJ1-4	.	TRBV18	TGTGCCAGCTCACCCCAGGACATTAATGAAAAACTGTTTTTT	CASSPQDINEKLFF
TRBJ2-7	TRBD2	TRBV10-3	TGTGCCATCAGTGAGTCTGAGCGGGGGCGCGAGCAGTACTTC	CAISESERGREQYF
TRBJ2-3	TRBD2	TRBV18	TGTGCCAGCTCGCAAGGGCCCTCGGCGGGGGGCACGGGGACGCAGTATTTT	CASSQGPSAGGTGTQYF
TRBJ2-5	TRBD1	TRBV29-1	TGCAGCGTTGAAGATGGGGGCAGGGGGTGGGAGACCCAGTACTTC	CSVEDGGRGWETQYF
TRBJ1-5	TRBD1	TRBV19	TGTGCCAGTAGCACAGGGGGCCGGCAGCCCCAGCATTTT	CASSTGGRQPQHF
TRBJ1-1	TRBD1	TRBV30	TGTGCCTGGATTCAGACAGGGGGCCTTCGTGGTGAAGCTTTCTTT	CAWIQTGGLRGEAFF
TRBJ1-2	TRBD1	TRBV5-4	TGTGCCAGCAGCGTGGGAGGGACAGGGGTATCGGCCACCTTC	CASSVGGTGVSATF
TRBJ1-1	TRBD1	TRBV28	TGTGCCAGTTCGGGACAGGGTGGAACTGAAGCTTTCTTT	CASSGQGGTEAFF
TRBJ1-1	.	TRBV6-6	TGTGCCAGCAGTCACTTAGGGGGGGGCTCGAACACTGAAGCTTTCTTT	CASSHLGGGSNTEAFF
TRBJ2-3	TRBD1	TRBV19	TGTGCCAGTAGTATGCAGGGGGCCACAGATACGCAGTATTTT	CASSMQGATDTQYF
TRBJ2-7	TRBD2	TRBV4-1	TGCGCCAGCAGCCAAACGGGACTAGTCAACGAGCAGTACTTC	CASSQTGLVNEQYF
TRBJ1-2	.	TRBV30	TGTGCCTGGGGGAGGGGGAACTATGGCTACACCTTC	CAWGRGNYGYTF
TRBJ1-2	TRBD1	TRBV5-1	TGCGCCAGCAGCTTAATCTCTAGATCGCGACAGGGGAACGGCTACACCTTC	CASSLISRSRQGNGYTF
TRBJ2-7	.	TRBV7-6	TGTGCCAGCAGCTTAGATGGGGGCTTGGGCGAGCAGTACTTC	CASSLDGGLGEQYF
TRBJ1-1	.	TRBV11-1	TGTGCCAGCAGCTTTGCGGTGGGGCGTACTGAAGCTTTCTTT	CASSFAVGRTEAFF
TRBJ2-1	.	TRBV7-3	TGTGCCAGCAGCTTAGGGGCCAGCGACAATGAGCAGTTCTTC	CASSLGASDNEQFF
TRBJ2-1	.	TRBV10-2	TGCGCCAGCCGGGACATCGATGAGCAGTTCTTC	CASRDIDEQFF
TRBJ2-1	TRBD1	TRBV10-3	TGTGCCATCAGGAGTGACAGGGAAGGTGAGCAGTTCTTC	CAIRSDREGEQFF
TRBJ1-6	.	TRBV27	TGTGCCAGCAGTTGGGGGGGCTCCTATAATTCACCCCTCCACTTT	CASSWGGSYNSPLHF
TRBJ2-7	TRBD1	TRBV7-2	TGTGCCAGCAGCTTGGAAACAGGGGGGACCTACGAGCAGTACTTC	CASSLETGGTYEQYF
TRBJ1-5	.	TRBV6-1	TGTGCCAGCAGGACAGGTATCAATCAGCCCCAGCATTTT	CASRTGINQPQHF
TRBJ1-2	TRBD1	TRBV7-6	TGTGCCAGCAGCTTAACGGGACAGGGAGCCTATGGCTACACCTTC	CASSLTGQGAYGYTF
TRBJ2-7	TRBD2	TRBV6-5	TGTGCCAGCAGTTACTCGGGACTAGCGGCCTACGAGCAGTACTTC	CASSYSGLAAYEQYF
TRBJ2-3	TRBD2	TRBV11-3	TGTGCCAGCAGCTCCTTCGGCGGGGGTGAAGATACGCAGTATTTT	CASSSFGGGEDTQYF
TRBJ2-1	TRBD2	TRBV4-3	TGCGCCAGCAGCCAAGGACTAGCTGGCGAGCAGTTCTTC	CASSQGLAGEQFF
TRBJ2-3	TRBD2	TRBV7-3	TGTGCCAGCAGCTTAGGGACTACGAATACGCAGTATTTT	CASSLGTTNTQYF
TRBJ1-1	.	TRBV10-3	TGTGCCATCAGCAGGGGCCAGAACACTGAAGCTTTCTTT	CAISRGQNTEAFF
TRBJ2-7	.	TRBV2	TGTGCCAGCAGCGGGGTTTACGAGCAGTACTTC	CASSGVYEQYF
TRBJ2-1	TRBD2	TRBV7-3	TGTGCCAGCAGCTTAAGCGGGAGTCCCAGTAGTGAGCAGTTCTTC	CASSLSGSPSSEQFF
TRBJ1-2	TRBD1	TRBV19	TGTGCCAGTAGTATAGGTGACAGGGGGCTTGGCTACACCTTC	CASSIGDRGLGYTF
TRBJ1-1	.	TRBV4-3	TGCGCCAGCAGCCAAGCCGTCGGGAGGGTAGGGAACACTGAAGCTTTCTTT	CASSQAVGRVGNTEAFF